The 25 T cell receptor beta chains below were found in one sample sequenced in a study of T cell clusters in autoimmune cytopenias. TRB was amplified by touch-down multiplex PCR, primer pools A and B combined. TCRdb reanalyzed the multiplex PCR reads, giving one entry per CDR3 protein sequence and no DNA. Its clone listing holds around 9,000 distinct CDR3 sequences. TRB was amplified from 250 ng of peripheral blood genomic DNA per sample. The sequenced material came from peripheral blood. These receptors all stem from a human donor with an autoimmune cytopenia or autoimmune hepatitis (not recorded which).

The genes are TRBV11-2 and TRBJ2-3. This CDR3 is 14 amino acids long. Looked up from germline, CDR1 is SGHAT and CDR2 is FQNNGV. CDR3 region: CASSLDPGTDTQYF. Looking up the rest from reference TRBV11-2 and TRBJ2-3 gives the full variable domain: EAGVAQSPRYKIIEKRQSVAFWCNPISGHATLYWYQQILGQGPKLLIQFQNNGVVDDSQLPKDRFSAERLKGVDSTLKIQPAKLEDSAVYLCASSLDPGTDTQYFGPGTRLTVL.

The chain is built from TRBV6-6 and TRBJ2-3; TCRdb calls TRBD1, which cannot be checked without DNA. Germline-derived CDR1 and CDR2 are MNHNY and SVGAGI (reference sequence). CDR3 length: 17 residues. CDR3 sequence reads: CASSRDRGGGSTDTQYF.

Judged by frequency, this clonotype is medium-sized. The rearrangement joins TRBV27 to TRBJ2-7; the D call from TCRdb, TRBD1, cannot be confirmed without DNA. The CDR3 is 13 residues long. Germline CDR1 is MNHEY and CDR2 is SMNVEV (reference sequence). This chain's CDR3 is CASSSGTVYEQYF.

The V gene is TRBV6-6, the J gene TRBJ2-7. The CDR3 has 12 amino acids. Per germline, CDR1 MNHNY and CDR2 SVGAGI (reference sequence). The CDR3 spells CASSAGLYEQYF.

This rearrangement joins TRBV6-2 or TRBV6-3 to TRBJ2-1; TCRdb lists TRBD1, though no DNA is available to test this call. The CDR3 runs to 16 residues. Germline values: CDR1 MNHEY, CDR2 SVGEGT. The CDR3 is CASSFSGTRSYNEQFF.

This clonotype shows up as medium-sized by frequency. The chain carries TRBV29-1 and TRBJ2-3; TCRdb's D gene call, TRBD2, goes unchecked for lack of DNA. The CDR3 is made up of 14 amino acids. The germline V gene has CDR1 SQVTM and CDR2 ANQGSEA. The CDR3 sequence: CSVVLAGVTDTQYF.

In terms of frequency, this clonotype is medium-sized (0.01 to 0.1%). This chain's CDR3 is CSVVVDYGYTF. The genes are TRBV29-1 and TRBJ1-2. Germline V lookup: CDR1 SQVTM, CDR2 ANQGSEA. There are 11 residues in the CDR3. The full variable domain, its missing parts supplied by reference TRBV29-1 and TRBJ1-2, is SAVISQKPSRDICQRGTSLTIQCQVDSQVTMMFWYRQQPGQSLTLIATANQGSEATYESGFVIDKFPISRPNLTFSTLTVSNMSPEDSSIYLCSVVVDYGYTFGSGTRLTVV.

The J gene is TRBJ1-6, the V gene TRBV27; there is no DNA to check the TCRdb D call of TRBD1. CDR1 MNHEY and CDR2 SMNVEV come from the germline V gene (reference sequence). The length of the CDR3 is 14 residues. The CDR3 reads CASSLRQGDSPLHF.

The chain combines TRBV6-5 with TRBJ2-7; TCRdb selects TRBD2, and the lack of DNA leaves this call unchecked. CDR3 length: 15 amino acids. The germline gives CDR1 MNHEY, CDR2 SVGAGI. CDR3 loop: CASSYRRRSTYEQYF.

The V call is TRBV19, the J call TRBJ1-2; TCRdb names TRBD1, which stays unverified in the absence of DNA. The CDR3 spans 14 residues. Germline V gene data show CDR1 as LNHDA and CDR2 as SQIVND (reference sequence). The CDR3 sequence: CASSITGTGYGYTF.

The rearrangement links TRBV20-1 to TRBJ2-7; TCRdb designates TRBD2, a call that cannot be tested without DNA. Germline lookup yields CDR1 DFQATT and CDR2 SNEGSKA (reference sequence). This CDR3 contains 15 residues. The CDR3 here is CSALPALAGAYEQYF.

V gene TRBV5-6 combines with J gene TRBJ2-5; the D gene TCRdb calls, TRBD1, cannot be checked with no DNA. The CDR3 spans 16 residues. Germline lookup yields CDR1 SGHDT and CDR2 YYEEEE. CDR3 sequence reads: CASMLFRDPGGETQYF.

Here the CDR3 reads CASSYFGDSLLHF. The chain recombines TRBV6-2 or TRBV6-3 with TRBJ1-6. CDR1 and CDR2 (germline): MNHEY, SVGEGT. The CDR3 runs 13 residues.

By frequency, this clonotype is medium-sized. The rearrangement links TRBV19 to TRBJ2-1. This CDR3 has 16 amino acids. Germline loops: CDR1 LNHDA, CDR2 SQIVND (reference sequence). CDR3 sequence reads: CASSGLRAATYNEQFF.

The chain is built from TRBV5-1 and TRBJ1-2. CDR3 length equals 14 residues. The V gene's germline CDR1 is SGHRS and CDR2 YFSETQ. CDR3 protein: CASSLDTGYYGYTF.

This clonotype is labeled medium-sized based on frequency. The V call is TRBV6-6, the J call TRBJ2-3; the TCRdb call, TRBD1, lacks DNA for checking. The CDR3 extends over 14 amino acids. Germline CDR1 and CDR2: MNHNY and SVGAGI (reference sequence). This chain's CDR3 is CASSPNGGRDTQYF.

The genes are TRBV30 and TRBJ2-2; with no DNA, the TCRdb D assignment of TRBD1 cannot be verified. Per germline, CDR1 GTSNPN and CDR2 SVGIG (reference sequence). The CDR3 extends over 15 amino acids. Here the CDR3 reads CAWSDKTPGTGELFF.

The genes are TRBV28 and TRBJ2-1; TCRdb designates TRBD2, a call that cannot be tested without DNA. The CDR3 loop spans 18 amino acids. Per germline, CDR1 MDHEN and CDR2 SYDVKM. This CDR3 is CASSDSRTRSVIRNEQFF.

V usage is TRBV6-5 and J usage is TRBJ1-2; the TRBD1 assignment by TCRdb is unverifiable without DNA. Germline CDR1 MNHEY, CDR2 SVGAGI. This CDR3 is 19 amino acids long. The CDR3 reads CASSYAKQGRVPHAYGYTF.

The chain recombines TRBV18 with TRBJ1-4. Germline values: CDR1 KGHSH, CDR2 LQKENI. The CDR3 consists of 14 residues. CDR3 sequence: CASSPTEEYEKLFF.

Its frequency marks this clonotype as medium-sized. The CDR3: CASSPLQGGELFF. V is TRBV18 and J is TRBJ1-4; TCRdb's assignment of TRBD1 cannot be checked, as there is no DNA. The CDR3 length is 13 residues. CDR1 and CDR2 (germline): KGHSH, LQKENI.

According to its frequency, this clonotype is medium-sized. V usage is TRBV15 and J usage is TRBJ1-4. The length of the CDR3 is 12 residues. Germline V gene lookup returns CDR1 LNHNV and CDR2 YYDKDF (reference sequence). This CDR3 reads CATSRQNEKLFF.

The rearrangement uses TRBV6-5 and TRBJ1-3. CDR3 size: 15 residues. Germline CDR1 and CDR2: MNHEY and SVGAGI. The CDR3 region is CASSDGRTSGNTIYF.

This chain links TRBV6-6 with TRBJ2-1; there is no DNA to check the TCRdb D call of TRBD2. The CDR3 extends over 17 amino acids. Germline V lookup: CDR1 MNHNY, CDR2 SVGAGI (reference sequence). CDR3 amino acids: CASSYTPLQREADEQFF.

The chain carries TRBV6-1 and TRBJ2-1; absent DNA, TCRdb's TRBD2 call cannot be checked. This CDR3 comprises 14 residues. Germline V gene lookup returns CDR1 MNHNS and CDR2 SASEGT. CDR3 in amino acids: CASRPGPDYNEQFF.